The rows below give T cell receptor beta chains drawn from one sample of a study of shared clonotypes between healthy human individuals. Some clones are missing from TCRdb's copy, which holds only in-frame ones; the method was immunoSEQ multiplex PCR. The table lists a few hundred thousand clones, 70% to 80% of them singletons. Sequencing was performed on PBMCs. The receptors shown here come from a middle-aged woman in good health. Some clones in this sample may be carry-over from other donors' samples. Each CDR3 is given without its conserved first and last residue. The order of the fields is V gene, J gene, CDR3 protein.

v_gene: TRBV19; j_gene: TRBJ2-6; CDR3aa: ASSIDTMSWGRGANVLT
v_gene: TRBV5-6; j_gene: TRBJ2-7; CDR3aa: ASSLATGGTYEQY
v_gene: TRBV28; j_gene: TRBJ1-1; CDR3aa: ASSSADIPGGAF
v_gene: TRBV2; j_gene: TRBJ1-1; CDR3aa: ASRVLNAEAF
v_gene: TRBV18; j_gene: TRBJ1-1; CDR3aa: ASSPFGSSTEAF
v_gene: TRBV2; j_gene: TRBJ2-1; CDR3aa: AGLGQGGNEQF
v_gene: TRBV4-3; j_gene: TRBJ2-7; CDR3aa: ASSLHLPSTSNTYEQY
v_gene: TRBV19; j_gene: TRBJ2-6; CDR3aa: ASSISGLTGANVLT
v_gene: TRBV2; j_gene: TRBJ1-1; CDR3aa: ASNLGGPTEAF
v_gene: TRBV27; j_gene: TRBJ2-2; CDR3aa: ASSYDSGGYGELF
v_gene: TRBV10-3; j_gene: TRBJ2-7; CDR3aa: AIKGTSGSGEQY
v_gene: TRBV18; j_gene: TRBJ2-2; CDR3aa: ASSPRKPGLVSTGELF
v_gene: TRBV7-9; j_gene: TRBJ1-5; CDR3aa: ASPWRAGPQH
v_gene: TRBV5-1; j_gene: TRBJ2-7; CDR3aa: ASSWAGHEQY
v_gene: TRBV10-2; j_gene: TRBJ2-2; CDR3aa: ASSEPSRAGELF
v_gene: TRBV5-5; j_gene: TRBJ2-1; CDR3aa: ASSSRIGLAARGAYNEQF
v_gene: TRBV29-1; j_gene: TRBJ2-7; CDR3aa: SVEERYGQY
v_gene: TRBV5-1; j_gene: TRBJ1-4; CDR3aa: ASSLGQVVEKLF
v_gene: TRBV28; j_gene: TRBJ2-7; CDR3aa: ASSLYQTPEQY
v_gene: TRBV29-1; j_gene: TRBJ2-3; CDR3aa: SVGAGGGRDTQY
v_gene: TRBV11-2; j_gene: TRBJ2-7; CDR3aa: ASSAPGLPTYEQY
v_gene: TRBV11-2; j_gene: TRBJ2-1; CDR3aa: ASSSGTKANEQF
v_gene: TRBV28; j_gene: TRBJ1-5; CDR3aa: ASNPPGPDQPQH
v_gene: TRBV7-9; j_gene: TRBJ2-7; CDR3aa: ASSLGASSYEQY
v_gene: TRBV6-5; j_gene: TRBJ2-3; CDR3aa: ASSPHGEDTQY
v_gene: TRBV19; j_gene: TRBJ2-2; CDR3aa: ASNDRGANTGELF
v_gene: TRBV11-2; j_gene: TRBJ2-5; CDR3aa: ASRGYRRQETQY
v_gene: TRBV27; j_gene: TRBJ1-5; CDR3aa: ASRNGGQPQH
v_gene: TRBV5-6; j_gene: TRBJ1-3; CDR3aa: ASSLGGPSGNTIY
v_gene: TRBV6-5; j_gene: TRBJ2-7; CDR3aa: ASSYVFGTGYEQY
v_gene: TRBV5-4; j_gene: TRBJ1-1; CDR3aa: ASSLGQNTLAF
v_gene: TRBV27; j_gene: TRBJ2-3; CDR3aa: ASSLPTSGRYTDTQY
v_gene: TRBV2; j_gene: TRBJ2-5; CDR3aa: ASKLAGVGETQY
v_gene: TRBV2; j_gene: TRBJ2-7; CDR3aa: ASMDRGLEQY
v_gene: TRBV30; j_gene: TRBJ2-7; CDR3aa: AWSLGLAGGSYEQY
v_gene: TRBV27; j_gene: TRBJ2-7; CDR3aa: ASSFGPTGYEQY
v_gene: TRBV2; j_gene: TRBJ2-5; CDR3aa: AELAGGETQY
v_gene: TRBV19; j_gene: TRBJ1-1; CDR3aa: ASSINRNTEAF
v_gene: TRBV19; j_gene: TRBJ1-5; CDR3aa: ASSDNSDQPQH
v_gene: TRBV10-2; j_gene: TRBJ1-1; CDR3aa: ASSGQEYTEAF
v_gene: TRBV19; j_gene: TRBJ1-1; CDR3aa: ASSRAARAF
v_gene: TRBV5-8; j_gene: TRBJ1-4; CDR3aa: ASSLGTGTGGEKLF
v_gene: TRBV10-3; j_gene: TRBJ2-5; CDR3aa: ATAEEGGLETQY
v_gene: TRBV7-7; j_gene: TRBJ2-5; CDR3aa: ASSPTTETQY
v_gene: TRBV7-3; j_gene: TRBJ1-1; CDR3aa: ASSSDSMNTEAF
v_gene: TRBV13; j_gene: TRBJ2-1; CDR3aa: ASSLKSGGGAYNEQF
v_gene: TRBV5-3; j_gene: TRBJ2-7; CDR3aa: ARIQRGRWEQY
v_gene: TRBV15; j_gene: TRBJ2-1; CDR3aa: ATSRAMGYNEQF
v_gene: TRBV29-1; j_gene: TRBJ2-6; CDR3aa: SVKPLAGANVLT
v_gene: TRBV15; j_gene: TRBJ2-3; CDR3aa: ATSRARDGVDTQY
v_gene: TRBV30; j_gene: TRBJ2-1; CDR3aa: ALGKGGGNEQF